This T cell receptor (beta chain) was captured by sequencing in a study of technical replicates of blood from a few donors. Germline V gene sequence: CDR1 DFQATT, CDR2 SNEGSKA (reference sequence). V lost 2 bases, J lost 16 bases, and 11 bases lay in between. This CDR3 contains 10 residues. TCRdb keeps only in-frame clones here, not all; method: immunoSEQ multiplex PCR. The repertoire holds fewer than 45,000 clones, around 96% seen once, with less than 0.45% in the top ten. The chain links TRBV20-1 to TRBJ2-2; TRBD1 is a possible D gene (6 bases). The specimen was T cells isolated from PBMCs. This receptor was taken from a human donor in good health. The CDR3 loop is CSARYVGGFF. CDR3 DNA sequence: TGCAGTGCTAGATACGTAGGGGGGTTTTTT.